This T cell receptor (beta chain) originates from a study of T cells in localized non-small cell lung cancer (dated by TCRdb to 2020 to 2022). Broadly, across the study: T cell repertoires of 200 to 300 early-stage NSCLC patients were analyzed, with tumors being compared against uninvolved tumor-adjacent lungs. The cohort consisted of approximately 240 treatment-naive NSCLC patients whose localized lung tumors had been resected. Of the NSCLC patients, 129 were male and some 97 were female, and the mean age was approximately 66 years. What the authors observed across the whole study: Because multi-region sequencing of the tumors was not done, intratumor heterogeneity could not be ruled out. Longer overall survival was associated with higher blood T cell density, whereas shorter survival was associated with higher adjacent-lung clonality. Uninvolved tumor-adjacent lung showed the highest T cell clonality, higher than tumor, which suggests more focused antigenic responses in the uninvolved tumor-adjacent lung. A median of roughly 60 of the top 100 tumor clones turned up in the paired uninvolved adjacent lung, and 28 of those clones also ranked among the top 100 of that same adjacent lung. Because the study design was exploratory, TCR variables were selected using unadjusted p-values without false-discovery rate correction.

At diagnosis, tumor, uninvolved tumor-adjacent lung and peripheral blood were collected and then preserved as a mix of FFPE and fresh-frozen material. For TCR repertoire profiling, blood samples were analyzed in the form of peripheral blood mononuclear cells. The immunoSEQ Assay was used to sequence TCR beta CDR3 regions from DNA. The source study handled its data this way. T cell density was computed as TCR beta template counts normalized to usable DNA estimated by amplifying housekeeping genes. The preseqR package was used to estimate richness by extrapolating to 400,000 templates for PBMC samples and to 120,000 templates for tissue samples. Clonality was taken to be one minus Pielou's evenness. Tissue-enriched TCRs were identified through differential abundance testing performed on productive amino-acid clonotypes, with a minimum total count of 5 and an alpha of 0.1. The Jaccard Index and the Morisita Overlap Index were used to quantify repertoire overlap between compartments. GLIPH clustered TCR beta CDR3s with public tetramer-defined viral CDR3s; viral motifs required at least three viral sequences plus V-gene enrichment. Imported from immuneACCESS, the table was reduced by TCRdb to in-frame sequences with V and J called. These copies leave out some clones; in studies compared against another copy, an unresolved V gene accounts for under half, and the cause of the remainder is not known. V and J calls and clone size are those listed in that table; D and trimming were worked out from the DNA. The sample table records 45,000 to 70,000 clones; roughly 90% of these occur just once. 4.5% to 5.5% of the sample rests with the top ten.

A note on this clone: Its antigen is unknown. No much larger clone exists at a distance of one base, and base qualities are not known.

The sequenced sample was peripheral blood, obtained before any cancer treatment. The clonotype was recovered from a woman aged 35-75 years with stage I lung adenocarcinoma.

Here is the DNA: TGCGCCAGCAGCCCCTCGGGGGTGGGCCACAATGAGCAGTTCTTC. Its translation reads: CASSPSGVGHNEQFF. This sequence uses TRBV5-1 and TRBJ2-1, and perhaps TRBD2 as D gene, on 6 matching bases. V is pared back by 4 bases and J by 5 bases, with 16 bases lying between the germline termini. Measured from the cysteine to the phenylalanine, the CDR3 is 15 residues long. The read is trimmed to its CDR3 DNA, 45 bases read in frame from base 1. Sequences SGHRS (CDR1) and YFSETQ (CDR2) are obtained from the germline V gene.